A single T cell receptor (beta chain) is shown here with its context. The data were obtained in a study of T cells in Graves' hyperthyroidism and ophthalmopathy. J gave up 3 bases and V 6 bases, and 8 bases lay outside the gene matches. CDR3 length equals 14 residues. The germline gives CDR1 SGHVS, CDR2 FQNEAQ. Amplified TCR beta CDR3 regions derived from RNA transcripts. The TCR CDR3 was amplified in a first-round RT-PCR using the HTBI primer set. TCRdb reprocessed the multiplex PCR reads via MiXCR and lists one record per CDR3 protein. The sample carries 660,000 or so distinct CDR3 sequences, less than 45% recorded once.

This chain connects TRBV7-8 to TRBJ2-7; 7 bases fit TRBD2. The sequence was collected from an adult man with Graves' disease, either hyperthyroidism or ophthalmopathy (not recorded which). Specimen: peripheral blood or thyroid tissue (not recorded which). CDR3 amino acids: CASSSPGGGYEQYF. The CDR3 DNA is TGTGCCAGCAGTTCTCCTGGCGGGGGCTACGAGCAGTACTTC.